This T cell receptor (beta chain) was obtained from a study of regulatory T cells in long-lasting Graves disease. Germline-derived CDR1 and CDR2 are SEHNR and FQNEAQ (reference sequence). The V segment lost 3 bases and the J segment 2 bases; nucleotides outside the gene matches: 6. There are 17 residues in the CDR3. Time point described: newly diagnosed GD, antithyroid drugs for less than 3 months. PBMC RNA served as the TCR library source. CDR3-region Arm-PCR and iRepertoire HTBI primers produced the TCR beta libraries. Each CDR3 protein is one row after TCRdb ran MiXCR on the multiplex PCR reads. The repertoire has 350,000 to 500,000 distinct CDR3 sequences, 15% to 20% of them found once; the top ten carry about 10%. These data were also reused for a study on T cells in Graves' hyperthyroidism and ophthalmopathy.

The sequencing used peripheral blood mononuclear cells (PBMCs), collected at new diagnosis, from a patient treated with antithyroid drugs. This rearrangement joins TRBV7-9 to TRBJ2-1; 11 nucleotides match TRBD2. This sequence originates from a woman in her twenties or thirties with Graves disease. CDR3 sequence: CASSFIAGGPTYNEQFF. CDR3 bases: TGTGCCAGCAGCTTCATAGCGGGAGGGCCCACCTACAATGAGCAGTTCTTC.